This T cell receptor (beta chain) was captured in a study of shared clonotypes between healthy human individuals. Study conclusions and caveats: Rarefaction indicated that sorted-subset sequencing remained incomplete although depth was large.

Terminally differentiated effector memory CD45RA+ cells were excluded from the naive CD8 cells, which were CD45RO-negative and positively selected for CCR7. V was cut by 0 bases and J by 6 bases, with 16 bases left in between. CDR1 and CDR2 (germline): MRHNA, SNTAGT. The CDR3 extends over 16 amino acids. Generated by immunoSEQ multiplex PCR, the TCRdb table keeps only in-frame clones and is missing some. The sample comprises some 2 million clones, about 94% of which are singletons, and roughly 1% rests with the top ten. Remarks on this clone: The antigen is unknown.

The sample taken for sequencing was naive CD8+ T cells sorted from blood. The rearrangement joins TRBV6-4 to TRBJ2-3; D may match TRBD1 or TRBD2 (6 bases each). The TCR was taken from a man in his late teens or twenties in good health. The CDR3 DNA is TGTGCCAGCAGTGACTCGAGGGGGGCCTTCCCGGATACGCAGTATTTT. Translating it yields CASSDSRGAFPDTQYF.